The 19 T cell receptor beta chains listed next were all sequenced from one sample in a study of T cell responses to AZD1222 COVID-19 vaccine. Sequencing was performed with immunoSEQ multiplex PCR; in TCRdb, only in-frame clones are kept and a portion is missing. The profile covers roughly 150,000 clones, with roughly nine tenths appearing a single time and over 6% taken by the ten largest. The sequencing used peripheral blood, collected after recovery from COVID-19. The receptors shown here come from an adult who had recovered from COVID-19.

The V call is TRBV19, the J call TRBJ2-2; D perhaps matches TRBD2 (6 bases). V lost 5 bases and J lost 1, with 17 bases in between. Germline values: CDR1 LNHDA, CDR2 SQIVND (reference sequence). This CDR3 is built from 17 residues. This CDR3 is CASSSLWGERNTGELFF. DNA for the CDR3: TGTGCCAGTAGTTCCCTTTGGGGGGAAAGGAACACCGGGGAGCTGTTTTTT.

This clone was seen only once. The CDR3 spells CASSSGSPYGYTF. CDR3 DNA sequence: TGTGCCAGCAGTTCGGGGTCCCCCTATGGCTACACCTTC. The chain joins TRBV28 to TRBJ1-2; no definite D call. The CDR3 consists of 13 residues. CDR1 and CDR2 (germline): MDHEN, SYDVKM. V was trimmed by 4 bases and J by 4 bases, leaving 10 bases between them.

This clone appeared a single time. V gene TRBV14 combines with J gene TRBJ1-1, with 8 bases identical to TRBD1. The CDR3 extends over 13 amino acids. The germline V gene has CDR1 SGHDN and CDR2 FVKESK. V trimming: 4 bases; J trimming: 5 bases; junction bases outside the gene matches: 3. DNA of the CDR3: TGTGCCAGCAGCCGGGACAGGTGGACTGAAGCTTTCTTT. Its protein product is CASSRDRWTEAFF.

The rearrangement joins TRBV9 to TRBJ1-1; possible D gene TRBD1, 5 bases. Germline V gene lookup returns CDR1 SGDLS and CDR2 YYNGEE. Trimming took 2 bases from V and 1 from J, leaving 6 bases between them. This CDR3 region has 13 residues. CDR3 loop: CASSVQGNTEAFF. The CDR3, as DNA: TGTGCCAGCAGCGTTCAGGGGAACACTGAAGCTTTCTTT.

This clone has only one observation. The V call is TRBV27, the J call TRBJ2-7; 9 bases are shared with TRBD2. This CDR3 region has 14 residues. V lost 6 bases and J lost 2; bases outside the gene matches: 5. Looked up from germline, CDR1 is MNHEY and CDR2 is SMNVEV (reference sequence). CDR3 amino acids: CASSRSGGPYEQYF. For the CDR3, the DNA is TGTGCCAGCAGCCGGAGCGGGGGGCCCTACGAGCAGTACTTC.

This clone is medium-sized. Here the CDR3 reads CASKYSVGVDYGYTF. The CDR3 nucleotides are TGTGCCAGTAAATACAGCGTGGGGGTAGACTATGGCTACACCTTC. The gene calls are TRBV19 and TRBJ1-2; D possibly corresponds to TRBD1 (5 bases). The ends were cut back, 7 bases at V and 3 bases at J, with 18 bases in the middle. The CDR3 has 15 residues. Germline loops: CDR1 LNHDA, CDR2 SQIVND (reference sequence).

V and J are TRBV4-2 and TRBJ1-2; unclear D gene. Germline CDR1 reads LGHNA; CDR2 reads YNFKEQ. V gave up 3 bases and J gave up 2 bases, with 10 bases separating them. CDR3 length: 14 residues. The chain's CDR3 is CASSQNGRNYGYTF. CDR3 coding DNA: TGTGCCAGCAGCCAGAACGGACGGAACTATGGCTACACCTTC.

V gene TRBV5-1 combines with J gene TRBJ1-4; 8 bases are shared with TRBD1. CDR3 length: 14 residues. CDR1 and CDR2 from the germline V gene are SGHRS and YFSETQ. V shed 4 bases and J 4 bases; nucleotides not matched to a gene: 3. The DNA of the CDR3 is TGCGCCAGCAGCCGAGACAGGGGTAATGAAAAACTGTTTTTT. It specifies CASSRDRGNEKLFF.

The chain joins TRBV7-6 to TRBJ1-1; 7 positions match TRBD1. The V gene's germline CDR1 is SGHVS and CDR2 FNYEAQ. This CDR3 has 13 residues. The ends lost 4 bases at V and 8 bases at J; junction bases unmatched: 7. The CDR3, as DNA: TGTGCCAGCAGCTCAGGGACAGTTCGGGAAGCTTTCTTT. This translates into CASSSGTVREAFF.

CDR3 sequence reads: CASSYSRSGRGRLNTGELFF. The CDR3 DNA reads TGTGCCAGCAGTTACTCGAGGTCAGGGCGAGGCCGGTTAAACACCGGGGAGCTGTTTTTT. J is TRBJ2-2 and V is TRBV6-2 or TRBV6-3; TRBD1 might be the D (5 bases). Trimming left V 0 bases short and J 2 bases short, with 22 bases between. There are 20 residues in the CDR3. Germline CDR1 reads MNHEY; CDR2 reads SVGEGT.

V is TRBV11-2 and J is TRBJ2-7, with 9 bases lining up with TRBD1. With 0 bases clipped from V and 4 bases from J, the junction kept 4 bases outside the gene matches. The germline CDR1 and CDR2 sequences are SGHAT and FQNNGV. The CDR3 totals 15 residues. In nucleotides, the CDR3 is TGTGCCAGCAGCTTAGATTACAGGGGGCCATACGAGCAGTACTTC. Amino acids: CASSLDYRGPYEQYF. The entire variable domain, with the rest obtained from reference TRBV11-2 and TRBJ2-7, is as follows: EAGVAQSPRYKIIEKRQSVAFWCNPISGHATLYWYQQILGQGPKLLIQFQNNGVVDDSQLPKDRFSAERLKGVDSTLKIQPAKLEDSAVYLCASSLDYRGPYEQYFGPGTRLTVT.

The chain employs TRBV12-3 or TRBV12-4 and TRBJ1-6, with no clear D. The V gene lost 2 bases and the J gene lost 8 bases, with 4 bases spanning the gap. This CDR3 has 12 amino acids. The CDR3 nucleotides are TGTGCCAGCAGTTTAAGTTATTCACCCCTCCACTTT. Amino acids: CASSLSYSPLHF.

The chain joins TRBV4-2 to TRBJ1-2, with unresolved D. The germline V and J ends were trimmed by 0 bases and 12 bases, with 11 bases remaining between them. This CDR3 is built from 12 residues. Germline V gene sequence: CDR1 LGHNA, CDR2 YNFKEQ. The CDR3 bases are TGTGCCAGCAGCCAAGAAAGGCACGCCAACACCTTC. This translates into CASSQERHANTF.

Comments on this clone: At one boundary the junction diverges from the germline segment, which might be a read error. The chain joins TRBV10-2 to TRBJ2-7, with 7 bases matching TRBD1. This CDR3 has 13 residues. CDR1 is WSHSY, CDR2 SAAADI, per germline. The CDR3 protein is CPSSRQGPYEQYF. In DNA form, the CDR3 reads TGCCCCAGCAGTCGACAGGGACCCTACGAGCAGTACTTC.

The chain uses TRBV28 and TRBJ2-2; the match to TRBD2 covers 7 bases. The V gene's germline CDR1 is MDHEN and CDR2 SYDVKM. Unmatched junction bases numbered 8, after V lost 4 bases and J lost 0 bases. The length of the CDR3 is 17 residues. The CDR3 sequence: CASSSWAGDSNTGELFF. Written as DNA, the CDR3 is TGTGCCAGCAGTTCCTGGGCGGGAGACTCGAACACCGGGGAGCTGTTTTTT.

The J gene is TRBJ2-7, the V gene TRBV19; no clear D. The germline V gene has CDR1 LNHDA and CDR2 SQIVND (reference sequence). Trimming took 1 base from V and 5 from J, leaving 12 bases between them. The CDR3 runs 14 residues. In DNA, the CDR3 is TGTGCCAGTAGTATAGGGGGTCCGTTTGACGAGCAGTACTTC. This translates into CASSIGGPFDEQYF.

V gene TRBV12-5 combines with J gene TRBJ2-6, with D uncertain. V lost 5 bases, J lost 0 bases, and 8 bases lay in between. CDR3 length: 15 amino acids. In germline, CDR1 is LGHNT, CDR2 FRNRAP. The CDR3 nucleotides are TGTGCTAGTGGTCCTCGGAACTCTGGGGCCAACGTCCTGACTTTC. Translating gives CASGPRNSGANVLTF. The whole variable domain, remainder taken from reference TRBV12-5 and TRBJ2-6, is DARVTQTPRHKVTEMGQEVTMRCQPILGHNTVFWYRQTMMQGLELLAYFRNRAPLDDSGMPKDRFSAEMPDATLATLKIQPSEPRDSAVYFCASGPRNSGANVLTFGAGSRLTVL.

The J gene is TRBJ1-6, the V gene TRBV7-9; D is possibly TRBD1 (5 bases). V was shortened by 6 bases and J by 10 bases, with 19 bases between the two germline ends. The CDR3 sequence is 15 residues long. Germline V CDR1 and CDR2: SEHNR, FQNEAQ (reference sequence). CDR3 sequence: CASSPLAGVLSPLHF. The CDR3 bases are TGTGCCAGCAGTCCACTTGCGGGGGTACTATCACCCCTCCACTTT.

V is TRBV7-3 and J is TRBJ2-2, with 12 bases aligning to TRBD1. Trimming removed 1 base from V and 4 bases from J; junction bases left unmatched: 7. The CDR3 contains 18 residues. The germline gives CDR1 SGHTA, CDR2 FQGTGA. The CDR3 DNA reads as TGTGCCAGCAGCTTAAAGGGACAGGGGGCTAGCCTCACCGGGGAGCTGTTTTTT. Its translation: CASSLKGQGASLTGELFF.